This T cell receptor (beta chain) is drawn from a study of T cells expressing NK-cell markers. TCRdb re-called the 5' RACE reads and catalogs CDR3 proteins one per entry, DNA excluded. The sample has hundreds of thousands of distinct CDR3 sequences, and its top ten clones hold roughly 4.2%. Looked up from germline, CDR1 is SQVTM and CDR2 is ANQGSEA. The CDR3 contains 11 residues. This chain uses TRBV29-1 with TRBJ2-2. What was sequenced was blood T cells: a sorted CD56 or NKG2C T cell subset, CD4+ or CD8+ T cells, or bulk PBMC T cells (not recorded which). The source of this sequence is a woman between 18 and 70 years old in good health. The CDR3 here is CSVKNTGELFF.